This T cell receptor (beta chain) was observed in a study of OX40 agonist ivuxolimab in advanced cancers. Study information: At roughly 83% male, the cohort had a mean age of about 60 years, ranging from 23 to 79. Treatment received earlier with anti-PD-1, anti-PD-L1 or anti-CTLA-4 agents was allowed, and roughly 40% had some. Findings of the study overall: The mean number of expanded clones was higher in CD8+ T cells than in CD4+. At 0.1-3.0 mg/kg, partial responders had clonal expansion among the lowest observed.

The CDR3 totals 14 residues. V was trimmed by 2 bases and J by 4 bases, leaving 8 bases between them. Germline V gene data show CDR1 as MDHEN and CDR2 as SYDVKM. Assay: immunoSEQ multiplex PCR; the TCRdb copy retains only in-frame clones and omits some. Of some 67,000 clones in the sample, roughly 84% were seen once. A remark on this clone: Its antigen is not known.

The receptor comes from an adult with an advanced solid tumor such as melanoma, head and neck, liver or kidney cancer. The chain carries TRBV28 and TRBJ1-4; D is unclear. The starting material was CD4+ or CD8+ T cells sorted from blood, obtained in a trial of the OX40 agonist ivuxolimab. The CDR3 DNA reads TGTGCCAGCAGTTTAAACAGCGTTAATGAAAAACTGTTTTTT. Translation gives CASSLNSVNEKLFF.